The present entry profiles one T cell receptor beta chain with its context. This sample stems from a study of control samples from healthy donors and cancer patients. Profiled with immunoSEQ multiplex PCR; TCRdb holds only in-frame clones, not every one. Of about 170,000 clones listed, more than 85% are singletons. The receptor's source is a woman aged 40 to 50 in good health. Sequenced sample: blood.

CDR3 protein: CASSFGGGTGELFF. The CDR3 region has the DNA TGTGCCAGCAGCTTCGGGGGCGGCACCGGGGAGCTGTTTTTT. V usage is TRBV7-3 and J usage is TRBJ2-2; D might be TRBD1 or TRBD2, each matching 6 bases. The germline V gene encodes CDR1 SGHTA and CDR2 FQGTGA. The CDR3 sequence is 14 residues long. The ends were cut back, 3 bases at V and 4 bases at J, with 9 bases in the middle.